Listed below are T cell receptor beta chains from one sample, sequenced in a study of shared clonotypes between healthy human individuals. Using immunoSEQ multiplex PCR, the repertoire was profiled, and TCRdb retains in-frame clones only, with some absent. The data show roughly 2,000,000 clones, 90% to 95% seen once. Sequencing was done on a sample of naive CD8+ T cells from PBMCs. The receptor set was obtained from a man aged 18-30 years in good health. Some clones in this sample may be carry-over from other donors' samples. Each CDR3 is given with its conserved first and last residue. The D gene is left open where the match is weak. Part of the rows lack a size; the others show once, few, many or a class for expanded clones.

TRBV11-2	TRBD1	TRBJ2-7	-	TGTGCCAGCAGCTTAAGTTGGGACAGTTTTAACGAGCAGTACTTC	CASSLSWDSFNEQYF
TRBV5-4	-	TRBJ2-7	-	TGTGCCAGCAGCTTGAATACTGGCGGCGACGAGCAGTACTTC	CASSLNTGGDEQYF
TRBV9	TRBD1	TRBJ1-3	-	TGTGCCAGCAGCGTCGGGACAGGGAACTCTGGAAACACCATATATTTT	CASSVGTGNSGNTIYF
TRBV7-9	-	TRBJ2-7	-	TGTGCCAGCAGCGGACCCTCCCGGCCCTACGAGCAGTACTTC	CASSGPSRPYEQYF
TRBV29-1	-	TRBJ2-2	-	TGCAGCGTTGAACAGGGGAGCGGCACCGGGGAGCTGTTTTTT	CSVEQGSGTGELFF
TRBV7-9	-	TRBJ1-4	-	TGTGCCAGCAGTCCCGGGCTGGAACTGTTTTTT	CASSPGLELFF
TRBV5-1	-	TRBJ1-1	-	TGCGCCAGCAGCTCGGCGGGGGGAACTGAAGCTTTCTTT	CASSSAGGTEAFF
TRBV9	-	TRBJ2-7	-	TGTGCCAGCAGCCCCGAGGGGCAGGACTGGACCTACGAGCAGTACTTC	CASSPEGQDWTYEQYF
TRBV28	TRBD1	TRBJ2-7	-	TGTGCCAGCAGCCGACCCCCGGGACAGGGGGCCTACGAGCAGTACTTC	CASSRPPGQGAYEQYF
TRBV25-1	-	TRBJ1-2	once	TGTGCCAGCAGTGAGGACCTCGAAGGAGACTATGGCTACACCTTC	CASSEDLEGDYGYTF
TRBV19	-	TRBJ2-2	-	TGTGCCAGTACGGCTCTCGGGGAGCTGTTTTTT	CASTALGELFF
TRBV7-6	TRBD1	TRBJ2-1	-	TGTGCCAGCAGCTTAGACAGGGGCCACAATGAGCAGTTCTTC	CASSLDRGHNEQFF
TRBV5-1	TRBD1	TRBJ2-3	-	TGCGCCAGCAGCTTTACCGGGACAGGGTTCACAGATACGCAGTATTTT	CASSFTGTGFTDTQYF
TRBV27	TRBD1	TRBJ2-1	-	TGTGCCACCCTTAAAGGTCCCCGGACAGGGGCCTACAATGAGCAGTTCTTC	CATLKGPRTGAYNEQFF
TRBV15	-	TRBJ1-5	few	TGTGCCACCAGCTCCCGACGGACCGAGGATCAGCCCCAGCATTTT	CATSSRRTEDQPQHF
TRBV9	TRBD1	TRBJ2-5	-	TGTGCCAGCAGCCGGGACAGAGGAGAGACCCAGTACTTC	CASSRDRGETQYF